The 8 T cell receptor beta chains below were found in one sample sequenced in a study of monozygotic twins with inflammatory bowel disease. TCRdb re-called the 5' RACE reads; every CDR3 protein appears as one record, without DNA. The sample data list approximately 400,000 distinct CDR3 sequences. Material: blood. These receptors originate from a human donor with ulcerative colitis or Crohn's disease, or a healthy co-twin of an affected twin (not recorded which).

The genes are TRBV20-1 and TRBJ2-1; there is no DNA to check the TCRdb D call of TRBD2. The CDR3 has 15 amino acids. Germline CDR1 reads DFQATT; CDR2 reads SNEGSKA (reference sequence). CDR3 amino acids: CSARVLAGVYNEQFF.

V gene TRBV7-2 combines with J gene TRBJ2-1; TCRdb's D call, TRBD2, is unchecked because there is no DNA. This CDR3 has 20 residues. Looked up from germline, CDR1 is SGHTA and CDR2 is FQGNSA. CDR3: CASSLPKSGTSASSYNEQFF.

The V and J genes are TRBV5-6 and TRBJ2-7; the D gene TCRdb calls, TRBD1, cannot be checked with no DNA. In germline, CDR1 is SGHDT, CDR2 YYEEEE. CDR3 length: 14 amino acids. CDR3: CASSFESGDHEQYF.

The rearrangement uses TRBV20-1 and TRBJ2-1. The CDR3 is made up of 15 amino acids. CDR1 is DFQATT and CDR2 is SNEGSKA in the germline V gene (reference sequence). The chain's CDR3 is CSARVQEGPYNEQFF.

The rearrangement links TRBV7-7 to TRBJ2-1; the TRBD1 assignment by TCRdb is unverifiable without DNA. CDR3 length equals 14 residues. Germline assignment: CDR1 SSHAT and CDR2 FNYEAQ (reference sequence). The chain's CDR3 is CASSLGEPGNEQFF.

The V and J genes are TRBV4-3 and TRBJ2-1; TCRdb indicates TRBD1, and absent DNA this call remains unverified. Germline CDR1 LGHNA, CDR2 YSLEER. The CDR3 contains 16 residues. The CDR3 is CASSRQGTGSYNEQFF.

J is TRBJ1-1 and V is TRBV30; with no DNA, the TCRdb D assignment of TRBD1 cannot be verified. The V gene's germline CDR1 is GTSNPN and CDR2 SVGIG (reference sequence). This CDR3 has 15 amino acids. The CDR3 spells CASKKKQGRNTEAFF.

The rearrangement links TRBV28 to TRBJ1-2; TCRdb reports TRBD1, a call that lacks DNA to check it against. Germline V gives CDR1 MDHEN, CDR2 SYDVKM. This CDR3 spans 16 amino acids. CDR3 residues: CASSFPRDRVYYGYTF.